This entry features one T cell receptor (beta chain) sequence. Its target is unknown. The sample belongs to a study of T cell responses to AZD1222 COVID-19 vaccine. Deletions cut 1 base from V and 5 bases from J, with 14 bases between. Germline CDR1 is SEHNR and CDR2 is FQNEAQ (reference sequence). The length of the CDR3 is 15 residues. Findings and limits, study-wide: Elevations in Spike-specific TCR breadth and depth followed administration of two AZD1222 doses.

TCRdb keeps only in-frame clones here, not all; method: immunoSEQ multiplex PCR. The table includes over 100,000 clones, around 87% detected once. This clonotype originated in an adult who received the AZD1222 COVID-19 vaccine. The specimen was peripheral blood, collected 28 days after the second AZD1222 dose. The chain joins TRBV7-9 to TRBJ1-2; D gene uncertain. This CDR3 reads CASSLDFGRGYGYTF. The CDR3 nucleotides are TGTGCCAGCAGCTTAGACTTTGGAAGAGGGTATGGCTACACCTTC. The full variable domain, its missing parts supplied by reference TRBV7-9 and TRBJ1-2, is DTGVSQNPRHKITKRGQNVTFRCDPISEHNRLYWYRQTLGQGPEFLTYFQNEAQLEKSRLLSDRFSAERPKGSFSTLEIQRTEQGDSAMYLCASSLDFGRGYGYTFGSGTRLTVV.